This entry features one T cell receptor (beta chain) sequence. Its antigen is still unknown. The sample comes from a study of cytomegalovirus exposure and HLA in healthy donors. CDR1 is KGHSH and CDR2 is LQKENI in the germline V gene. The V and J ends lost 6 bases and 2 bases respectively, with 14 bases between them. This CDR3 is 14 amino acids long. Notes on the study in general: Researchers reported in a later analysis that a missense DCLRE1C variant was tied to TCR beta V- and J-gene trimming. Links to common viral pathogens appeared, in a later analysis, for several of the most significant clusters. Previous analysis showed most TCR beta V segments were productive about 87% or about 30% of the time. V segments that were indistinguishable, TRBV6-2 and TRBV6-3 among them, were omitted from analysis.

PCR was performed using 60 Vbeta and 13 Jbeta primers. Only in-frame clones appear in the TCRdb table, and some are missing; sequencing was by immunoSEQ multiplex PCR. The sample consists of about 130,000 clones, over 70% of them appearing once. The clonotype originates from a woman between 45 and 60 years old in good health and CMV-seronegative. The gene calls are TRBV18 and TRBJ2-7; D may be TRBD1 (6 bases). Material: PBMCs. The CDR3 spells CASSSGTTTYEQYF. The CDR3, as DNA: TGTGCCAGCTCCTCGGGGACAACTACCTACGAGCAGTACTTC.